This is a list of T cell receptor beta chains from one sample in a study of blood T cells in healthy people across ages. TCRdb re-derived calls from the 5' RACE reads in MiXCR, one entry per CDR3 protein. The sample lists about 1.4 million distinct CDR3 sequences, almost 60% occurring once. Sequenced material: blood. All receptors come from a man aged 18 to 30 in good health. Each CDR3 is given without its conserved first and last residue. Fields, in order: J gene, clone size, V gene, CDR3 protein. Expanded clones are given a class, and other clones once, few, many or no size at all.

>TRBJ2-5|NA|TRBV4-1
ASSTRTGLSLETQY
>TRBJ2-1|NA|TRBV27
ASSSQRLAGGEQF
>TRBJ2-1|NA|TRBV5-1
ASSLGTRTNEQF
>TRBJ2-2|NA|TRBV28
ASSFRVAGELF
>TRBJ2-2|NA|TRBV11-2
ASSAGRATGELF
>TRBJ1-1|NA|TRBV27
ASSLGQGASEAF
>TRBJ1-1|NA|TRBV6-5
ASTHRGVTEAF
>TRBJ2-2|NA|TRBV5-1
ASSVAGQGNTGELF
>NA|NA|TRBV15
ATSRGAGDYNEQY
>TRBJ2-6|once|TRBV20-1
SAGPPGWANVLT
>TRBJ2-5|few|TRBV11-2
ASSYPSGPQETQY